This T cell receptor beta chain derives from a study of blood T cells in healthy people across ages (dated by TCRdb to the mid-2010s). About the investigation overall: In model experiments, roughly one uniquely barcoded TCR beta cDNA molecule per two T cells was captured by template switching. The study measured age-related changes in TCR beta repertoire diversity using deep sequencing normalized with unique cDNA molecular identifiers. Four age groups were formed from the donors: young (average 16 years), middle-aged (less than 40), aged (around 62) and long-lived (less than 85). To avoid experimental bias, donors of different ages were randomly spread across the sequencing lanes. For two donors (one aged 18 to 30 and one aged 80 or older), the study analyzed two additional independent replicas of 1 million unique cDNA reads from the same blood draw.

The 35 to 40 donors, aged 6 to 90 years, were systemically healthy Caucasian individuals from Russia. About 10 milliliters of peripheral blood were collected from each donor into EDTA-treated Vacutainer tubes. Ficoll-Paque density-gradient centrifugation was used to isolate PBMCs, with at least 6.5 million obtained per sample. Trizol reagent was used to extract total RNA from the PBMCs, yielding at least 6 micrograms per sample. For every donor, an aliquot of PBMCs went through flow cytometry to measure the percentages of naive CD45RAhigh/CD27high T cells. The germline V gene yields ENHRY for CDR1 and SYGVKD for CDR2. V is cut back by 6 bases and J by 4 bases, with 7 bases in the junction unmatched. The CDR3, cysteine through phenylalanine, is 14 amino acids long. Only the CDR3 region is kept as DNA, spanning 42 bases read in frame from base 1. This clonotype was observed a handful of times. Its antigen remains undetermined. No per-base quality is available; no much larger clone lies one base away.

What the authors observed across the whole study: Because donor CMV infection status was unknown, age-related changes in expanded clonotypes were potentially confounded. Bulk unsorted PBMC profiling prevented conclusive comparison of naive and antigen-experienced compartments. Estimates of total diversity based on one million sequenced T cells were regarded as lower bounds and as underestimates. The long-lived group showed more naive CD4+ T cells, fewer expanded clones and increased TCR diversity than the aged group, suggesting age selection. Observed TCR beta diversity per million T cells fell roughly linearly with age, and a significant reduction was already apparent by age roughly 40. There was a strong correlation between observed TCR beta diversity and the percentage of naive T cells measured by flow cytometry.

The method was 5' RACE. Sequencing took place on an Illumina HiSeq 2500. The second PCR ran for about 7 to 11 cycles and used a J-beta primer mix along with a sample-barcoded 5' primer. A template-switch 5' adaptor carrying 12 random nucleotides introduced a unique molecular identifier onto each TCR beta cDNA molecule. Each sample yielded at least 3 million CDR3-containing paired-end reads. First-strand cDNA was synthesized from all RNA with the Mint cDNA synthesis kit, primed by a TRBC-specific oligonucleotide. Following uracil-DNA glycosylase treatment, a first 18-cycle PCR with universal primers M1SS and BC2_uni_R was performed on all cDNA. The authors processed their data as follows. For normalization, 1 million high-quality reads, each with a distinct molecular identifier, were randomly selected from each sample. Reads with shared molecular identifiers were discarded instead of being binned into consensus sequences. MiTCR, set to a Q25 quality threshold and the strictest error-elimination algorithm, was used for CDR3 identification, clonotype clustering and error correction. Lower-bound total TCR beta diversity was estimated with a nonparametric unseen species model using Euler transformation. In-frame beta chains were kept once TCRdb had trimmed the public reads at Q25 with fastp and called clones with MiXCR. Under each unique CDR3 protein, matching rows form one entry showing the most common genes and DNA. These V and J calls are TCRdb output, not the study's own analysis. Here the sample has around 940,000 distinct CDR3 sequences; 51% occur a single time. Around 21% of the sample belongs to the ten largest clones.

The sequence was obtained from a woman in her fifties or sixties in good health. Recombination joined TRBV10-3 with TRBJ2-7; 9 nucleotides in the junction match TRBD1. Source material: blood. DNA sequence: TGTGCCATCAGGGGGGGACAGGGAAAATACGAGCAGTACTTC. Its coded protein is CAIRGGQGKYEQYF.